The clone carrying this TCR beta chain was picked up a small number of times. The antigen is not known. The time point was: healthy volunteer bleed at 6 weeks. Unseparated into fractions, whole blood served as the source from which total RNA was extracted. The data are from a study of human T cells and chemical hapten exposure. Study-wide findings and caveats: With regard to DPC sensitization, TCRs above 1 in 1000 frequency did not change.

Attachment of unique molecular identifiers to individual cDNA molecules was performed in the library. TCRdb used MiXCR to reprocess the RACE reads, holding one entry per CDR3 protein. The table includes 70,000 to 85,000 distinct CDR3 sequences, under 10% detected once. Germline values: CDR1 MNHEY, CDR2 SVGAGI. This CDR3 comprises 14 residues. V was clipped by 7 bases and J by 1 base, with 12 bases between them. The sequenced sample was whole blood. The rearrangement uses TRBV6-5 and TRBJ2-3; possibly TRBD2 for D (6 bases). The TCR was taken from a male donor in good health. Some clones in this sample may be carry-over from other donors' samples. The CDR3 is CASKPSEGTDTQYF. In DNA form, the CDR3 reads TGTGCCAGCAAACCTAGCGAGGGCACAGATACGCAGTATTTT.